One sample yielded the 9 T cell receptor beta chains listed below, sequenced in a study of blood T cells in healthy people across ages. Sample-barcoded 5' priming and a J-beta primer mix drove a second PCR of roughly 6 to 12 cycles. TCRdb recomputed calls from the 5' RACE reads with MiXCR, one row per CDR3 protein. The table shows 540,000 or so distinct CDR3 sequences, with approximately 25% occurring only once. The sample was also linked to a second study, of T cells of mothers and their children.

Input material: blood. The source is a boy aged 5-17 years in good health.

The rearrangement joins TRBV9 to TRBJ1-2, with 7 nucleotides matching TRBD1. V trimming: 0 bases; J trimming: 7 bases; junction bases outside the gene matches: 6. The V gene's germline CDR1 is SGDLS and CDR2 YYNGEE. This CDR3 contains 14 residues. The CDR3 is CASSVEGTAGGYTF. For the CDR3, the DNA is TGTGCCAGCAGCGTAGAAGGGACAGCTGGTGGCTACACCTTC.

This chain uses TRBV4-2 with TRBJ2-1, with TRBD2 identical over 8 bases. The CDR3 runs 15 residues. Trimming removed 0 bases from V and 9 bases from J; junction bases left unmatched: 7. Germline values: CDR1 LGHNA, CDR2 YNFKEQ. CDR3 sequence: CASSQDSSGSPEQFF. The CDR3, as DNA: TGTGCCAGCAGCCAAGATTCAAGCGGGAGTCCTGAGCAGTTCTTC.

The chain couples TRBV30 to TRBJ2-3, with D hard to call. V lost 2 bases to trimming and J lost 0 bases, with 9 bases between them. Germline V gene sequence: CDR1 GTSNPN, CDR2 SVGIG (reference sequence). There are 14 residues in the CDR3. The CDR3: CAWSILGSTDTQYF. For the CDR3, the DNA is TGTGCCTGGAGTATCCTAGGGAGCACAGATACGCAGTATTTT.

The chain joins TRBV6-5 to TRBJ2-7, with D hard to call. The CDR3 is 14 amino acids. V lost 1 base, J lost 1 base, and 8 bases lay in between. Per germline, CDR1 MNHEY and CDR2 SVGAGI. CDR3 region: CASSYFGESYEQYF. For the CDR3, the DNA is TGTGCCAGCAGTTACTTTGGAGAGTCCTACGAGCAGTACTTC.

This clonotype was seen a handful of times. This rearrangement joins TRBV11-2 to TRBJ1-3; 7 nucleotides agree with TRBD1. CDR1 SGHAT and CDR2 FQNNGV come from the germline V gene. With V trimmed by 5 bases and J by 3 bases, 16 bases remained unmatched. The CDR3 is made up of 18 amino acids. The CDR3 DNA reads TGTGCCAGCAGCCCAGACCTAGGGGGCGGCCTGGGTGGAAACACCATATATTTT. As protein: CASSPDLGGGLGGNTIYF. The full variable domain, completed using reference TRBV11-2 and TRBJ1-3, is EAGVAQSPRYKIIEKRQSVAFWCNPISGHATLYWYQQILGQGPKLLIQFQNNGVVDDSQLPKDRFSAERLKGVDSTLKIQPAKLEDSAVYLCASSPDLGGGLGGNTIYFGEGSWLTVV.

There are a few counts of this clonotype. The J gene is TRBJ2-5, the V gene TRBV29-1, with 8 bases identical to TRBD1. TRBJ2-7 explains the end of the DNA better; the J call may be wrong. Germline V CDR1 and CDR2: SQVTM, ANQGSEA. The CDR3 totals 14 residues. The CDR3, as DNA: TGCAGCGTTGAAGACTTCGGACAGGGAGGCGAGCAGTACTTC. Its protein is CSVEDFGQGGEQYF.

The CDR3 region has the DNA TGCAGTGCTAGCCCAGGGTCCTACAATGAGCAGTTCTTC. It encodes CSASPGSYNEQFF. The chain is built from TRBV20-1 and TRBJ2-1; D may be TRBD1 (5 bases). Trimming took off 3 bases at V and 1 base at J, with 7 bases between the two ends. This CDR3 contains 13 residues. The V gene's germline CDR1 is DFQATT and CDR2 SNEGSKA (reference sequence).

The CDR3: CASSLGRRTGELFF. The CDR3 DNA follows: TGTGCCAGCAGTTTAGGGCGACGCACCGGGGAGCTGTTTTTT. The chain recombines TRBV12-3 or TRBV12-4 with TRBJ2-2; D unresolved. The CDR3 has 14 amino acids. V was trimmed by 1 base and J by 4 bases, leaving 7 bases between them.

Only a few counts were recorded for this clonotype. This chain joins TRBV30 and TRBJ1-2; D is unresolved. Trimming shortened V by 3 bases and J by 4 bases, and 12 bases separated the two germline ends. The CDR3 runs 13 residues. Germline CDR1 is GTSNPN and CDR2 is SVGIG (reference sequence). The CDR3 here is CAWRRRELYGYTF. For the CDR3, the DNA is TGTGCCTGGAGGAGACGGGAACTCTATGGCTACACCTTC.